Sequencing of this TCR beta chain was carried out in a study of blood T cell repertoires in COVID-19. The overall study: From the United States, Italy and Spain came samples of acute and convalescent COVID-19. The cDNA or gDNA used as material had been derived from T cells, B-cell-depleted T cells, or PBMCs.

Original handling: Estimation of nucleated cell counts was performed using reference gene primer amplification. Profiled with immunoSEQ multiplex PCR; TCRdb holds only in-frame clones, not every one. D and trimming were read from the DNA, whereas the V and J calls and clone size are those reported in that table. This repertoire shows approximately 150,000 clones, over 75% found once; its top ten account for roughly a tenth. The CDR3 has 15 amino acids. Looked up from germline, CDR1 is SGHTA and CDR2 is FQGNSA. V was cut by 4 bases and J by 6 bases, with 19 bases left in between. This TCR was recovered from a human donor in a cohort sampled during active COVID-19. The chain uses TRBV7-2 and TRBJ2-7, with a possible D match to TRBD2 (6 bases). Sample: peripheral blood. The CDR3 nucleotides read TGTGCCAGCAGCTCAGCCGGCACAGGAGGGTTCGAGCAGTACTTC. It specifies CASSSAGTGGFEQYF.